This T cell receptor (beta chain) was retrieved from a study of blood T cells in healthy people across ages. Primed by a sample-barcoded 5' primer and a J-beta primer mix, a second PCR proceeded for roughly 6 to 12 cycles. TCRdb ran MiXCR on the 5' RACE reads and lists one entry per CDR3 protein. The sample carries about 770,000 distinct CDR3 sequences, around 43% recorded once. For this clonotype: Its antigen is currently unknown.

Points from the study as a whole: Older individuals had lower TCR beta diversity per million T cells (the decline was roughly linear). There was a strong correlation between TCR beta diversity and naive T cell percentage.

CDR3 length: 15 residues. The germline V gene has CDR1 LGHDT and CDR2 YNNKEL (reference sequence). V lost 0 bases, J lost 7 bases, and 10 bases lay in between. No fewer than 7 million PBMCs went into each sample. This sequence joins TRBV3-1 and TRBJ1-6; D is uncertain. Source material: blood. The receptor was derived from a man in his sixties in good health. The CDR3 DNA is TGTGCCAGCAGCCAAGATTGGGGTAAGAATTCACCCCTCCACTTT. It is translated as CASSQDWGKNSPLHF.